These 23 T cell receptor beta chains came from one sample sequenced in a study of a mutant IDH1 vaccine in newly diagnosed glioma. Assay used: immunoSEQ multiplex PCR; TCRdb lists only in-frame clones, some missing. The sample shows around 60,000 clones, roughly 87% of them seen only once. Their antigen targets remain unknown. The time point: week 47, end of study. Topical imiquimod was applied with each vaccine dose, which held 300 ug of mutant IDH1 20-mer peptide. Sequencing used PBMCs, obtained from a glioma patient whose treatment included an IDH1 peptide vaccine. The receptors derive from a man younger than 40 with glioma.

This chain links TRBV4-1 with TRBJ2-5; 9 bases agree with TRBD2. The J call may be mistaken, given a closer DNA end match to TRBJ2-7. The CDR3 runs to 16 residues. Germline CDR1 and CDR2: MGHRA and YSYEKL. CDR3 sequence (DNA): TGCGCCAGCAGCCAAGTTATTGGCGGGGGGGCTCACGAGCAGTACTTC. Amino acids: CASSQVIGGGAHEQYF.

The V and J genes are TRBV28 and TRBJ1-2; TRBD1 agrees at 8 bases. In germline, CDR1 is MDHEN, CDR2 SYDVKM. This CDR3 region has 15 residues. V lost 4 bases, J lost 5 bases, and 9 bases stayed unmatched. The chain's CDR3 is CASSSPQGAGYGYTF. CDR3 bases: TGTGCCAGCAGTTCTCCTCAGGGGGCTGGGTATGGCTACACCTTC.

The chain links TRBV4-2 to TRBJ2-1; TRBD2 matches 8 bases. The CDR3 extends over 13 amino acids. From germline, CDR1 is LGHNA and CDR2 YNFKEQ. Trimming at V came to 0 bases and at J to 12 bases, leaving 4 bases not matched to a gene. The CDR3 sequence is CASSQDLLAGQFF. CDR3 DNA sequence: TGTGCCAGCAGCCAAGATCTTCTAGCGGGGCAGTTCTTC.

The V call is TRBV29-1, the J call TRBJ1-2; D remains ambiguous. The germline gives CDR1 SQVTM, CDR2 ANQGSEA. Trimming cost V 4 bases and J 6 bases, with 18 bases left between them. The CDR3 is made up of 14 amino acids. The DNA for the CDR3 is TGCAGCGTTGCATGGCGGACGGGAACGGATGGCTACACCTTC. Translation gives CSVAWRTGTDGYTF.

The chain couples TRBV4-1 to TRBJ1-3; D gene uncertain. CDR3 size: 15 residues. The V and J ends lost 3 bases and 4 bases respectively, with 13 bases between them. CDR1 and CDR2 (germline): MGHRA, YSYEKL. CDR3 loop: CASSQLFRIGNTIYF. The DNA of the CDR3 is TGCGCCAGCAGCCAGCTTTTTAGAATAGGAAACACCATATATTTT.

V usage is TRBV9 and J usage is TRBJ1-1; 8 bases are shared with TRBD1. CDR1 SGDLS and CDR2 YYNGEE come from the germline V gene. Losses at the gene ends were 1 base for V and 4 bases for J; bases not matched to a gene: 3. This CDR3 contains 14 residues. Written as DNA, the CDR3 is TGTGCCAGCAGCGTACGGACAGGGCGCACTGAAGCTTTCTTT. It codes for CASSVRTGRTEAFF.

V gene TRBV5-1 combines with J gene TRBJ2-1; 10 bases line up with TRBD1. The CDR3 spans 15 residues. V lost 4 bases, J lost 4 bases, and 5 bases stayed unmatched. The germline V gene encodes CDR1 SGHRS and CDR2 YFSETQ. The CDR3 loop is CASSRGQGTYNEQFF. CDR3 DNA: TGCGCCAGCAGCCGGGGACAGGGGACTTACAATGAGCAGTTCTTC. The full variable domain, in which reference TRBV5-1 and TRBJ2-1 provide the parts outside the CDR3, is KAGVTQTPRYLIKTRGQQVTLSCSPISGHRSVSWYQQTPGQGLQFLFEYFSETQRNKGNFPGRFSGRQFSNSRSEMNVSTLELGDSALYLCASSRGQGTYNEQFFGPGTRLTVL.

This chain links TRBV18 with TRBJ1-4, with D possibly matching TRBD1 (5 bases). The CDR3 loop spans 14 amino acids. The germline V gene has CDR1 KGHSH and CDR2 LQKENI. V lost 1 base, J lost 4 bases, and 7 bases lay in between. The CDR3 sequence is CASSPRGDNEKLFF. The CDR3 DNA reads as TGTGCCAGCTCACCACGGGGGGATAATGAAAAACTGTTTTTT.

In regard to this clone: The junction shows a germline mismatch at one end, possibly a read error. The chain couples TRBV6-5 to TRBJ2-7; D call uncertain. The V gene's germline CDR1 is MNHEY and CDR2 SVGAGI. CDR3 length: 14 residues. CDR3 nucleotide sequence: TGTGCCAGCAGCTACTACTCCAGCAGGTACGAGCAGTACTTC. Protein sequence: CASSYYSSRYEQYF.

The chain recombines TRBV4-1 with TRBJ2-7; perhaps TRBD1 as D (5 bases). Trimming stripped 2 bases from V and 2 bases from J, with 10 bases between. CDR1 is MGHRA, CDR2 YSYEKL, per germline. The CDR3 contains 14 residues. The DNA for the CDR3 is TGCGCCAGCAGCCAATGGACACCTACCTACGAGCAGTACTTC. Amino acid sequence: CASSQWTPTYEQYF.

V gene TRBV5-8 combines with J gene TRBJ2-7, with D perhaps TRBD2 (5 bases). The CDR3 is 16 residues long. Trimming left V 0 bases short and J 1 base short, with 14 bases between. Per the germline V gene, CDR1 is SGHTS and CDR2 is YDEGEE. The CDR3, as DNA: TGTGCCAGCAGCTTGGGGTCGGGGTGGCTGTCCTACGAGCAGTACTTC. Translation: CASSLGSGWLSYEQYF.

The chain joins TRBV10-3 to TRBJ2-3; tentative D call: TRBD1 (5 bases). The V end was cut by 7 bases, the J end by 2 bases, with 7 bases between. Germline V gene data show CDR1 as ENHRY and CDR2 as SYGVKD. The CDR3 covers 12 residues. The DNA for the CDR3 is TGTGCCATCAAGGGGATCACAGATACGCAGTATTTT. It translates to CAIKGITDTQYF.

This chain links TRBV11-2 with TRBJ1-5; a weak D match, TRBD1 (6 bases). Trimming removed 4 bases at V and 6 bases at J, with 19 bases between. CDR1 and CDR2 from the germline V gene are SGHAT and FQNNGV. The CDR3 is made up of 16 amino acids. The CDR3: CASSSSGPQGLQPQHF. CDR3 DNA sequence: TGTGCCAGCAGCTCATCAGGTCCACAGGGCCTTCAGCCCCAGCATTTT.

The chain links TRBV11-3 to TRBJ2-3, with TRBD2 matching over 10 bases. With V trimmed by 5 bases and J by 6 bases, 8 bases remained unmatched. This CDR3 contains 15 residues. Per germline, CDR1 SGHNT and CDR2 YENEEA. The CDR3 nucleotides are TGTGCCAGCAGCCCTAGCGGGGGTGGGGTGGATACGCAGTATTTT. Translating it yields CASSPSGGGVDTQYF.

This clone came up a few times. V usage is TRBV4-1 and J usage is TRBJ1-1; D not resolved. Germline assignment: CDR1 MGHRA and CDR2 YSYEKL. Deletions cut 3 bases from V and 1 base from J, with 6 bases between. The CDR3 length is 13 residues. CDR3 region: CASSHPRNTEAFF. For the CDR3, the DNA is TGCGCCAGCAGCCATCCCAGGAACACTGAAGCTTTCTTT.

This clone appeared once. The CDR3 coding sequence is TGTGCCAGCAGCCCCGACAGGGGGGAGACCCAGTACTTC. Translating it yields CASSPDRGETQYF. The chain combines TRBV11-2 with TRBJ2-5; 9 nucleotides match TRBD1. Trimming took 5 bases from V and 5 from J; bases not matched to a gene: 3. Germline-derived CDR1 and CDR2 are SGHAT and FQNNGV. This CDR3 contains 13 residues.

The chain is built from TRBV27 and TRBJ1-6; no definite D call. Trimming shortened V by 0 bases and J by 7 bases, and 7 bases separated the two germline ends. CDR1 is MNHEY and CDR2 is SMNVEV in the germline V gene (reference sequence). The CDR3 totals 14 residues. The DNA of the CDR3 is TGTGCCAGCAGTTTATCCGGGATGAATTCACCCCTCCACTTT. It specifies CASSLSGMNSPLHF.

Only one count was recorded for this clone. The chain recombines TRBV28 with TRBJ2-7; D gene ambiguous. V gave up 5 bases and J gave up 5 bases, with 13 bases separating them. Germline V gene sequence: CDR1 MDHEN, CDR2 SYDVKM. CDR3 size: 13 residues. As DNA, the CDR3 is TGTGCCAGCAGTCCCTGGGGTTCGGACGAGCAGTACTTC. Amino acid sequence: CASSPWGSDEQYF.

CDR3 region: CASSPPGTFKTEAFF. In DNA, the CDR3 is TGTGCCAGCAGTCCCCCCGGGACATTTAAAACTGAAGCTTTCTTT. This chain uses TRBV6-5 with TRBJ1-1; D perhaps matches TRBD1 (6 bases). V was pared by 5 bases and J by 5 bases, with 18 bases between. Germline V CDR1 and CDR2: MNHEY, SVGAGI. The CDR3 is 15 residues long.

The chain couples TRBV13 to TRBJ2-7, with TRBD1 matching over 8 bases. There are 15 residues in the CDR3. From germline, CDR1 is PRHDT and CDR2 FYEKMQ (reference sequence). V was clipped by 4 bases and J by 0 bases; unmatched bases: 5. As DNA, the CDR3 is TGTGCCAGCAGCTCAGGACAGGGATCCTCCTACGAGCAGTACTTC. Protein product: CASSSGQGSSYEQYF.

This chain connects TRBV18 to TRBJ1-1, with D maybe TRBD1 (5 bases). Germline V CDR1 and CDR2: KGHSH, LQKENI. CDR3 length: 14 residues. The germline V and J ends were trimmed by 3 bases and 3 bases, with 11 bases remaining between them. The CDR3 DNA is TGTGCCAGCTCACCGCCAGGGTGGGACACTGAAGCTTTCTTT. Protein sequence: CASSPPGWDTEAFF.

V and J are TRBV18 and TRBJ2-1; no reliable D call. The V and J ends lost 3 bases and 6 bases respectively, with 12 bases between them. Germline CDR1 and CDR2: KGHSH and LQKENI. The CDR3 is 14 amino acids. This CDR3 reads CASSPPHLSNEQFF. The DNA for the CDR3 is TGTGCCAGCTCACCGCCACATTTAAGCAATGAGCAGTTCTTC.

This clone showed up just once. The V gene is TRBV5-5, the J gene TRBJ1-2; 7 bases match TRBD1. Trimming removed 1 base from V and 6 bases from J; junction bases left unmatched: 18. The CDR3 has 18 residues. Germline lookup yields CDR1 SGHKS and CDR2 YYEKEE (reference sequence). CDR3: CASSLPTVSYRGMDGYTF. The CDR3 DNA reads TGTGCCAGCAGCTTGCCAACGGTTTCCTACAGGGGAATGGATGGCTACACCTTC.